This entry features one TCR beta chain sequence. The antigen remains undetermined. V was cut by 2 bases and J by 6 bases, with 22 bases left in between. The CDR3 consists of 17 residues. Germline V gene lookup returns CDR1 SGHDN and CDR2 FVKESK. The record originates from a study of somatic mutations in cytotoxic T cells in rheumatoid arthritis. General study findings and limits: Which antigens the expanded CD8+ clones targeted was unknown. It was in rheumatoid arthritis patients, but not in healthy controls, that CD8+ clonality increased with age. Levels of CD8+ T-cell clonality in rheumatoid arthritis patients were statistically indistinguishable from those seen in age-matched healthy controls, with no significant difference.

Measured with immunoSEQ multiplex PCR; TCRdb has only the in-frame clones, and not every one. The repertoire holds around 16,000 clones, 78% seen once, with roughly 15% in the top ten. Sequenced material: CD8+ T cells sorted from blood. The rearrangement links TRBV14 to TRBJ1-2; no definite D call. The source is an adult with rheumatoid arthritis. For the CDR3, the DNA is TGTGCCAGCAGCCAAAGTGACGTGAGGTTTAGATCGCATGGCTACACCTTC. It codes for CASSQSDVRFRSHGYTF.